The source of this TCR beta chain is a study of blood T cell repertoires in COVID-19. Study in general: In each case, the material was cDNA or gDNA derived from T cells, B-cell-depleted T cells, or PBMCs.

Under the authors' procedure: Scientists estimated how many nucleated cells there were by amplifying reference gene primers. Libraries were prepared by immunoSEQ multiplex PCR; TCRdb keeps only in-frame clonotypes and omits some of them. V and J calls and clone size are given by that table; D and trimming were obtained from the DNA. The profile covers a few hundred thousand clones, with approximately 87% appearing a single time and over 2% taken by the ten largest. Germline V gene data show CDR1 as SGDLS and CDR2 as YYNGEE. CDR3 length: 14 residues. The V end was cut by 3 bases, the J end by 10 bases, with 16 bases between.

The receptor's source is a woman between 45 and 60 years old with acute or convalescent COVID-19. This chain links TRBV9 with TRBJ1-4, with D uncertain. The sequencing sample was made of peripheral blood. The CDR3 is CASSAAWERRKLFF. The CDR3 nucleotides read TGTGCCAGCAGCGCTGCTTGGGAGCGAAGAAAACTGTTTTTT. Using reference TRBV9 and TRBJ1-4 for the parts outside the CDR3, the full variable domain is DSGVTQTPKHLITATGQRVTLRCSPRSGDLSVYWYQQSLDQGLQFLIQYYNGEERAKGNILERFSAQQFPDLHSELNLSSLELGDSALYFCASSAAWERRKLFFGSGTQLSVL.